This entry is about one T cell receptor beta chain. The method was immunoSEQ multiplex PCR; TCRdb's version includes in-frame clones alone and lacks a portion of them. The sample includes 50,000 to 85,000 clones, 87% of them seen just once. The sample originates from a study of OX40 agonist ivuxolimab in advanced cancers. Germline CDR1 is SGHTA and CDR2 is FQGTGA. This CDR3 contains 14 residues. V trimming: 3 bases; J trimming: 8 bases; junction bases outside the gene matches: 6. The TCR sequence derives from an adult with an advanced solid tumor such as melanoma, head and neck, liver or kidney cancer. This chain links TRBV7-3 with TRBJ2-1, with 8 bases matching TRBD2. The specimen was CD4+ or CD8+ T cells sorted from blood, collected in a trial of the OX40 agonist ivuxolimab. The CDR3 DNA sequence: TGTGCCAGCAGCTTTCAAGCGGGAGCAGATGAGCAGTTCTTC. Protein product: CASSFQAGADEQFF.